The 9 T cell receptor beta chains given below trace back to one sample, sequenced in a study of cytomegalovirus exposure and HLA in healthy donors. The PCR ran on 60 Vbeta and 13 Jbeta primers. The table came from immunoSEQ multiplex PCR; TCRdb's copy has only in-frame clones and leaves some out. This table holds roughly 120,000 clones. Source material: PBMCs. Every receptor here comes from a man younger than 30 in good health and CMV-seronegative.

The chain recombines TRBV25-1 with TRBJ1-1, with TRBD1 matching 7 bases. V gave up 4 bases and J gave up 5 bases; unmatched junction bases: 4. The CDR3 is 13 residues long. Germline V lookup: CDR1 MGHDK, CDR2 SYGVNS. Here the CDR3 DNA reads TGTGCCAGCAGTGCCCAGGGGGGTACTGAAGCTTTCTTT. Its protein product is CASSAQGGTEAFF.

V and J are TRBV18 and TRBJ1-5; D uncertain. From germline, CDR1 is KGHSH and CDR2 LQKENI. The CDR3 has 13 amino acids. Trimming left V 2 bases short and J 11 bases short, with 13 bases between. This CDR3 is CASSPMREGSQHF. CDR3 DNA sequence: TGTGCCAGCTCACCAATGAGGGAAGGGTCCCAGCATTTT.

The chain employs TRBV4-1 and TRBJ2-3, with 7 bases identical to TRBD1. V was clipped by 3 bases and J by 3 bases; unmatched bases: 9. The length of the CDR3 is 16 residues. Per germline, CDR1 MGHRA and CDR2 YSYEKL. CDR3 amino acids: CASSQEYRGRTDTQYF. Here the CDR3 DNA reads TGCGCCAGCAGCCAGGAATACAGGGGCCGGACAGATACGCAGTATTTT.

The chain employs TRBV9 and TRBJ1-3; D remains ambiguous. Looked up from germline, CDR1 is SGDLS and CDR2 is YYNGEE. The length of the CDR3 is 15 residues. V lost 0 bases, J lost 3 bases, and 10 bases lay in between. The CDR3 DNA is TGTGCCAGCAGCGTAGGCGTCGGGGTTGGAAACACCATATATTTT. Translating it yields CASSVGVGVGNTIYF.

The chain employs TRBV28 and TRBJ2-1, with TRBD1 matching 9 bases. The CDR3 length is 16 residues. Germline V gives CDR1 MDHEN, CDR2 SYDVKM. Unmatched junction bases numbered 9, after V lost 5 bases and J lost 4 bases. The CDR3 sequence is CASSLFGTGKYNEQFF. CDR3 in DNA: TGTGCCAGCAGTCTCTTTGGGACAGGGAAGTACAATGAGCAGTTCTTC. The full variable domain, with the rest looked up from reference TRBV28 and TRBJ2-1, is DVKVTQSSRYLVKRTGEKVFLECVQDMDHENMFWYRQDPGLGLRLIYFSYDVKMKEKGDIPEGYSVSREKKERFSLILESASTNQTSMYLCASSLFGTGKYNEQFFGPGTRLTVL.

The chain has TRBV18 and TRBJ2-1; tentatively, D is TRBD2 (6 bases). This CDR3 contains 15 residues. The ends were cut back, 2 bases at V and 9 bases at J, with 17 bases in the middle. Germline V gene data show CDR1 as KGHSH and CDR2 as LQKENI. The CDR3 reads CASSPLGGGVTEQFF. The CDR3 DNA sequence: TGTGCCAGCTCACCATTGGGAGGAGGGGTAACTGAGCAGTTCTTC.

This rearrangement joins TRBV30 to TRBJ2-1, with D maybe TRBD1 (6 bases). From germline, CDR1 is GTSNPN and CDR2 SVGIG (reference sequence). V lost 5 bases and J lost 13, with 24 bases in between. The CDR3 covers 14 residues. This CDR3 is CAWVFFGRTGFQFF. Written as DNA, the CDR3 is TGTGCCTGGGTGTTCTTCGGACGAACAGGGTTCCAGTTCTTC. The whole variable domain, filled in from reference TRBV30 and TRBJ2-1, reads SQTIHQWPATLVQPVGSPLSLECTVEGTSNPNLYWYRQAAGRGLQLLFYSVGIGQISSEVPQNLSASRPQDRQFILSSKKLLLSDSGFYLCAWVFFGRTGFQFFGPGTRLTVL.

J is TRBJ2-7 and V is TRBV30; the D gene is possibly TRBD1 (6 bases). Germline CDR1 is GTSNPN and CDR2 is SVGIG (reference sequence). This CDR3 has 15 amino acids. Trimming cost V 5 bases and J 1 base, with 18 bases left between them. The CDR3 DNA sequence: TGTGCCTGGTCCCAACAGGGATCTTTTTCCTACGAGCAGTACTTC. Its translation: CAWSQQGSFSYEQYF.

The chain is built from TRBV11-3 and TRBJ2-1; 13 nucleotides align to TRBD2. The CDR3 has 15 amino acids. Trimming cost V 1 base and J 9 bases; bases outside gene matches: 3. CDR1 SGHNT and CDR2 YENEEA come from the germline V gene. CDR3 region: CASSLALAGGGEQFF. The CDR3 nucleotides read TGTGCCAGCAGCTTAGCACTAGCGGGAGGGGGTGAGCAGTTCTTC.